This TCR beta chain was sequenced during a study of Ad26.COV2.S vaccination and SARS-CoV-2 variants. The repertoire was sequenced with immunoSEQ multiplex PCR; TCRdb's copy has only in-frame clones and lacks some. The sample shows roughly 140,000 clones, around 86% of them seen only once. This CDR3 comprises 13 residues. Losses at the gene ends were 5 bases for V and 6 bases for J; bases not matched to a gene: 3. V usage is TRBV12-3 or TRBV12-4 and J usage is TRBJ1-5; 8 bases are a match to TRBD1. The sequenced sample was peripheral blood, obtained after recovery from COVID-19. The TCR comes from a human donor who had recovered from COVID-19. The CDR3 here is CASSAGGGQPQHF. The CDR3 DNA is TGTGCCAGCAGTGCAGGGGGCGGTCAGCCCCAGCATTTT.